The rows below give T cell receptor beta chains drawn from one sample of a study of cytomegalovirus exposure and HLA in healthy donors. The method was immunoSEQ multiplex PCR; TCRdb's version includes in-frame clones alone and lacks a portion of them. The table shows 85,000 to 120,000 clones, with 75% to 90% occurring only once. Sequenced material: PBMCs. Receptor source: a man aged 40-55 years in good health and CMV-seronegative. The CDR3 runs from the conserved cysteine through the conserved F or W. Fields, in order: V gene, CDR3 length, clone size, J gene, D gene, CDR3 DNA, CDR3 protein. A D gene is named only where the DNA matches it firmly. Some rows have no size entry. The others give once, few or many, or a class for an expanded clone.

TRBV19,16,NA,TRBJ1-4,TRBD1,TGTGCCAGTAGTTCTGGGTCCGGACAGGGGGTCGAAAAACTGTTTTTT,CASSSGSGQGVEKLFF
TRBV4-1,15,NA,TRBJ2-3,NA,TGCGCCAGCAGCCAGGGGGGGGCGGTCGAAGATACGCAGTATTTT,CASSQGGAVEDTQYF
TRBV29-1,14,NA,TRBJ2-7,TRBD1,TGCAGCGTGAGGGTACCGGGACAGGGTAGGCGGAGGTACTTC,CSVRVPGQGRRRYF
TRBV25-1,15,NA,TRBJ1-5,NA,TGTGCCAGCAGTGATGAGGCAGGGGTGAATCAGCCCCAGCATTTT,CASSDEAGVNQPQHF
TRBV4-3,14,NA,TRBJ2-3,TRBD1,TGCGCCAGCAGCAAGACAGGGCTCACAGATACGCAGTATTTT,CASSKTGLTDTQYF
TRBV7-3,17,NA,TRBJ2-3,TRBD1,TGTGCCAGCAGCTTAACTCGGGACAGTGCCAGAACAGATACGCAGTATTTT,CASSLTRDSARTDTQYF
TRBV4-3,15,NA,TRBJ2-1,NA,TGCGCCAGCAGCCTCAGACAGGCCTCCTACAATGAGCAGTTCTTC,CASSLRQASYNEQFF
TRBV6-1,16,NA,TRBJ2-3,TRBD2,TGTGCCAGCAGTGAAGCGAGCGGGGGGGCCGCGGATACGCAGTATTTT,CASSEASGGAADTQYF
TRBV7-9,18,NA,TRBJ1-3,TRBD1,TGTGCCAGCAGCCGCACAGGGGGGGACTTACAATCTGGAAACACCATATATTTT,CASSRTGGDLQSGNTIYF
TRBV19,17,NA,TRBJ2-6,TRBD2,TGTGCCAGTACGGGGGGGGCGTCGATGGGTGGGGCCAACGTCCTGACTTTC,CASTGGASMGGANVLTF
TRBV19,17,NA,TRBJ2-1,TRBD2,TGTGCCAGTAGTATAGTCCAACTAAGCGGGGTCTACAATGAGCAGTTCTTC,CASSIVQLSGVYNEQFF
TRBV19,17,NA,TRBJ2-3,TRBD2,TGTGCCAGTAGTAGGGGACTAGCGAGCGCTAGTAGGGATACGCAGTATTTT,CASSRGLASASRDTQYF
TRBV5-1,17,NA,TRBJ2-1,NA,TGCGCCAGCAGCCCATTAGCGGTACGAAGCTCCTACAATGAGCAGTTCTTC,CASSPLAVRSSYNEQFF
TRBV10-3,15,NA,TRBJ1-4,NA,TGTGCCATCAGTGAGTCGGGGGGTCGGCCTGAAAAACTGTTTTTT,CAISESGGRPEKLFF
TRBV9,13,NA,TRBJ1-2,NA,TGTGCCAGCAGAGGACATACTATGACAGGCTACACCTTC,CASRGHTMTGYTF
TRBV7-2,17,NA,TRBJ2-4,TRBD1,TGTGCCAGCAGCCGAGGGAACAGGGGGCGGAACAAAAACATTCAGTACTTC,CASSRGNRGRNKNIQYF
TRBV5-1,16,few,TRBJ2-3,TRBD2,TGCGCCAGCAGCATCCGGACTAGCGGGGGGGAAGATACGCAGTATTTT,CASSIRTSGGEDTQYF
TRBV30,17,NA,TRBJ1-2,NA,TGTGCCTGGAGTGTACTTGGTGGTATAAGTCCCCAGGCGGGCTACACCTTC,CAWSVLGGISPQAGYTF
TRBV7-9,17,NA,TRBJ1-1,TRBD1,TGTGCCAGCAGTCATCGGACAGGGGGCGTTCAGAACACTGAAGCTTTCTTT,CASSHRTGGVQNTEAFF
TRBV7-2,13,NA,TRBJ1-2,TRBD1,TGTGCCAGCAGCTGGGACAGGGACTATGGCTACACCTTC,CASSWDRDYGYTF
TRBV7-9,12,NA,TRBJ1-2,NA,TGTTCCAGCATTAGGATCGGAGCAGGCTACACCTTC,CSSIRIGAGYTF
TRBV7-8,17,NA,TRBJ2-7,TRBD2,TGTGCCAGCAGCCAGAACCCTGGACTAGCGCATCCCTACGAGCAGTACTTC,CASSQNPGLAHPYEQYF
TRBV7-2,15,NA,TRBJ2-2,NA,TGTGCCAGCACCCAAACCGGGGGAGACACCGGGGAGCTGTTTTTT,CASTQTGGDTGELFF
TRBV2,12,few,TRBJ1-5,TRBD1,TGTGCCAGCGCAGGGACAGCCCGTTACCAGCATTTT,CASAGTARYQHF
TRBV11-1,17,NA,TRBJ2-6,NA,TGTGCCAGCAGCTTAGAGGTCAGGGTTTCTGGGGCCAACGTCCTGACTTTC,CASSLEVRVSGANVLTF
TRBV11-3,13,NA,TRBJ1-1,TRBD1,TGTGCCAGCAGCTCGCAGGGGGCCGCTGAAGCTTTCTTT,CASSSQGAAEAFF
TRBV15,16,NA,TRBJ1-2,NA,TGTGCCACCAGCAGAGATCGGGGGAAGAATCCCTATGGCTACACCTTC,CATSRDRGKNPYGYTF
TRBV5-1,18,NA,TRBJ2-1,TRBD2,TGCGCCAGCAGCGCGTCAGCCATAGCGGGGGGGTTCTACAATGAGCAGTTCTTC,CASSASAIAGGFYNEQFF
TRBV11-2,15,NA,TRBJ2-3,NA,TGTGCCAGCAGCTTAGATCTTCTTAGAATCGATACGCAGTATTTT,CASSLDLLRIDTQYF
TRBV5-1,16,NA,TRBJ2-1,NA,TGCGCCAGCAGCTTGGGGGCCGGGAGCCACCCCGATGAGCAGTTCTTC,CASSLGAGSHPDEQFF
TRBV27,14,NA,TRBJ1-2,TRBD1,TGTGCCAGCAGGCGGGGACAGGGTTACTATGGCTACACCTTC,CASRRGQGYYGYTF
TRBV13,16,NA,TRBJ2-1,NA,TGTGCCAGCAGCTTAGGCTTTAGCGGAGCCTACAATGAGCAGTTCTTC,CASSLGFSGAYNEQFF
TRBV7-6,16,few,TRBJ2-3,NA,TGTGCCAGCAGCTTAAATCCGGCTAGCGTCACAGATACGCAGTATTTT,CASSLNPASVTDTQYF
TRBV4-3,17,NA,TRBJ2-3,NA,TGCGCCAGCAGCCTATCTCCTGCGGGTCCCGAGGCAGATACGCAGTATTTT,CASSLSPAGPEADTQYF
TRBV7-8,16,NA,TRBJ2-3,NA,TGTGCCAGCAGCCCTAGGGGGGGACCTAGCACAGATACGCAGTATTTT,CASSPRGGPSTDTQYF
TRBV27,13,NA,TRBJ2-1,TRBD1,TGTGCCAGCAGGGGACAGTACTACAATGAGCAGTTCTTC,CASRGQYYNEQFF
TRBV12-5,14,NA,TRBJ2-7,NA,TGTGCTAGTGGTTTGGGACAGAGGACCTACGAGCAGTACTTC,CASGLGQRTYEQYF
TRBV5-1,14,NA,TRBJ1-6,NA,TGCGCCAGTAGACTGACAGGCGCCGATTCACCCCTCCACTTT,CASRLTGADSPLHF
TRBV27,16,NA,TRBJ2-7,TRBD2,TGTGCCAGCAGTTTTTCAGCGGGGGGAATCTCCTACGAGCAGTACTTC,CASSFSAGGISYEQYF
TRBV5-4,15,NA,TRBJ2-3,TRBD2,TGTGCCAGCAGCTCGACTAGCGGGGGGCCAGATACGCAGTATTTT,CASSSTSGGPDTQYF
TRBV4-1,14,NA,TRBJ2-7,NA,TGCGCCAGCCGAAAGGTAGGGGCGTCCTACGAGCAGTACTTC,CASRKVGASYEQYF
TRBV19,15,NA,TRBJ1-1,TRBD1,TGTGCCACCCAGGACAGGGGGCGGTTGAGCACTGAAGCTTTCTTT,CATQDRGRLSTEAFF
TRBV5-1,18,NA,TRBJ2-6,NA,TGCGCCAGCAGCCCCGGAGTTCGGGGGGCATTTGGGGCCAACGTCCTGACTTTC,CASSPGVRGAFGANVLTF
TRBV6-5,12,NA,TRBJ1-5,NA,TGTGCCAGCTCTAATCGGGATCAGCCCCAGCATTTT,CASSNRDQPQHF
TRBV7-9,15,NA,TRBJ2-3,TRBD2,TGTGCCAGCAGCTTAATCGCGGGGGTCACAGATACGCAGTATTTT,CASSLIAGVTDTQYF
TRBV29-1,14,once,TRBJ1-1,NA,TGCAGCGTTGAAGATCGGCCGAGGAACACTAAAGCTTTCTTT,CSVEDRPRNTKAFF
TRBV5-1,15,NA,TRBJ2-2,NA,TGCGCCAGCAGCTTGGAGGCGGGGAACACCGGGGAGCTGTTTTTT,CASSLEAGNTGELFF
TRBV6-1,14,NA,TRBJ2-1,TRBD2,TGTGCCAGCAGTGTAGCGGGGGGGCGTAATGAGCAGTTCTTC,CASSVAGGRNEQFF
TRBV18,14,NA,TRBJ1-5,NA,TGTGCCAGCTCACCAACAGGGAACAATCAGCCCCAGCATTTT,CASSPTGNNQPQHF
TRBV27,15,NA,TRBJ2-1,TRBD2,TGTGCCAGCAGTTTGGCGACTAGCGGTAACAATGAGCAGTTCTTC,CASSLATSGNNEQFF
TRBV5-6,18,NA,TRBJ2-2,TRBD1,TGTGCCAGCAGCTTGGTTAGTAGAGGGGGCGCACGGACCGGGGAGCTGTTTTTT,CASSLVSRGGARTGELFF
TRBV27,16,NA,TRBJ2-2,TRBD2,TGTGCCAGCAGTCGGCTCGGACTAGAGAACACCGGGGAGCTGTTTTTT,CASSRLGLENTGELFF
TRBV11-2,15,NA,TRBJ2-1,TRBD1,TGTGCCAGCAGCCCAGTACAGGGGACCTACAATGAGCAGTTCTTC,CASSPVQGTYNEQFF
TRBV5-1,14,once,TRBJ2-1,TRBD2,TGCGCCAGCAGCTTCGGGGGGGTCTACAATGAGCAGTTCTTC,CASSFGGVYNEQFF
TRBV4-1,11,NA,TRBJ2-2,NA,TGCGCCAGCCCAACTCTAGGGGAGCTGTTTTTT,CASPTLGELFF
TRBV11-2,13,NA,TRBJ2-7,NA,TGTGCCAGCAGCCTACCGTCAGGGCTCGAGCAGTACTTC,CASSLPSGLEQYF
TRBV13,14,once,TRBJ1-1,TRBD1,TGTGCCAGCAGCTCCTCGGACAGGGTCCCTGAAGCTTTCTTT,CASSSSDRVPEAFF